This T cell receptor (beta chain) stems from a study of T cell responses to AZD1222 COVID-19 vaccine. In the study overall: Pooling was applied to second doses at about 4 or about 12 weeks.

Profiled with immunoSEQ multiplex PCR; TCRdb holds only in-frame clones, not every one. The table includes about 95,000 clones, 85% to 90% detected once. Study-wide findings and caveats: Receipt of two AZD1222 doses was followed by a rise in Spike-specific TCR breadth and depth. Most donors were white British, females outnumbered males, and clonal diversity was possibly underestimated.

As for this clone: Its antigen is not identified.

The sample in question was peripheral blood, obtained on day 0 of AZD1222 vaccination. This receptor was obtained from an adult in good health.

The CDR3: CSVGGYSSSTDTQYF. For the CDR3, the DNA is TGCAGCGTTGGCGGGTATTCTTCTAGCACAGATACGCAGTATTTT. This rearrangement joins TRBV29-1 to TRBJ2-3; D perhaps matches TRBD2 (5 bases). The CDR3 has 15 amino acids. V gave up 4 bases and J gave up 0 bases, with 14 bases separating them. Germline V lookup: CDR1 SQVTM, CDR2 ANQGSEA.